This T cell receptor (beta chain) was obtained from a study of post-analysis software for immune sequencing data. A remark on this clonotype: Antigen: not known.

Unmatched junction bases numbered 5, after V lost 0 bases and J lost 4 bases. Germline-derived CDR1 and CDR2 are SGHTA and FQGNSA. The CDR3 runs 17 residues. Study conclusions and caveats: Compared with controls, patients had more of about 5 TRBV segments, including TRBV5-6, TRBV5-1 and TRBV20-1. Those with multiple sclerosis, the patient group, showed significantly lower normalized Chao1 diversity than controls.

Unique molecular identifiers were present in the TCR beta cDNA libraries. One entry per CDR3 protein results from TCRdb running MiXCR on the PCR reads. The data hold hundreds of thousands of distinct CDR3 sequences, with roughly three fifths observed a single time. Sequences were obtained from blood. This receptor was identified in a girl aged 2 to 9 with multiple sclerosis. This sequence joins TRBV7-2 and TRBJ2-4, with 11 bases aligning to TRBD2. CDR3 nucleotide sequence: TGTGCCAGCAGCTTAGCGATCCTAGCGGGGGGAAAAAACATTCAGTACTTC. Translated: CASSLAILAGGKNIQYF.